The clone carrying this TCR beta chain was seen more than once but under ten times. The data belong to a study of blood T cells in healthy people across ages. Then a second PCR, running roughly 7 to 11 cycles, was carried out with a sample-barcoded 5' primer and a J-beta primer mix. MiXCR was run by TCRdb on the 5' RACE reads, yielding one entry per CDR3 protein. The sample shows roughly 700,000 distinct CDR3 sequences, 45% to 50% of them seen only once. Sequenced sample: blood. The TCR comes from a woman in her sixties in good health.

CDR3 bases: TGTGCCAGCAGTTCGACAGGGAAGTACTTC. This sequence encodes CASSSTGKYF. The chain couples TRBV28 to TRBJ2-4; 7 nucleotides align to TRBD1. V gave up 4 bases and J gave up 14 bases; unmatched junction bases: 2. CDR1 MDHEN and CDR2 SYDVKM come from the germline V gene. CDR3 length: 10 amino acids.